One sample yielded the 9 T cell receptor beta chains listed below, sequenced in a study of blood T cell repertoires in COVID-19 (dated by TCRdb to about 2020). The method behind the library was the immunoSEQ multiplex PCR assay. Drawn from immuneACCESS, this table holds only the in-frame rearrangements with V and J called that TCRdb kept. Clones are partly lost; checked studies trace under half to an unresolved V gene and leave the rest unexplained. The table for this sample lists about 280,000 clones; more than 80% of them were counted only once. The ten top clones hold approximately 4% of the sample. Sequencing was performed on PBMCs or T cells enriched from blood (not recorded which). The origin of the receptors is a woman between 25 and 40 years old with acute COVID-19.

The rearrangement joins TRBV28 to TRBJ2-6, with D possibly being TRBD2 (5 bases). The germline V gene encodes CDR1 MDHEN and CDR2 SYDVKM. CDR3 length: 16 residues. Trimming removed 5 bases at V and 1 base at J, with 12 bases between. The CDR3 DNA reads TGTGCCAGCAGTCCCTCCGAGCGGTCTGGGGCCAACGTCCTGACTTTC. Residues: CASSPSERSGANVLTF.

CDR3 coding DNA: TGTGCCAGTAGCTACAGCTATCATAGCAATCAGCCCCAGCATTTT. Translating gives CASSYSYHSNQPQHF. The chain employs TRBV19 and TRBJ1-5; D not resolved. Trimming cost V 6 bases and J 0 bases, with 12 bases left between them. Germline V lookup: CDR1 LNHDA, CDR2 SQIVND (reference sequence). The CDR3 consists of 15 residues.

This clone has a single count. The V call is TRBV5-4, the J call TRBJ2-7, with 12 bases that match TRBD2. Trimming removed 0 bases from V and 3 bases from J; junction bases left unmatched: 1. Per the germline V gene, CDR1 is SGHNT and CDR2 is YYREEE (reference sequence). The CDR3 has 15 residues. CDR3 protein: CASSLGTSGVYEQYF. CDR3 coding DNA: TGTGCCAGCAGCTTGGGGACTAGCGGGGTCTACGAGCAGTACTTC.

V and J are TRBV28 and TRBJ1-1; no definite D call. The CDR3 has 13 amino acids. Germline V gene sequence: CDR1 MDHEN, CDR2 SYDVKM. Trimming shortened V by 10 bases and J by 3 bases, and 15 bases separated the two germline ends. The CDR3 sequence is CAIWRAGDTEAFF. CDR3 sequence (DNA): TGTGCCATCTGGAGGGCTGGGGACACTGAAGCTTTCTTT.

The chain employs TRBV5-6 and TRBJ2-7; 10 nucleotides match TRBD2. Germline loops: CDR1 SGHDT, CDR2 YYEEEE. Germline trimming cut 2 bases from V and 4 bases from J; bases unmatched to any gene: 6. The CDR3 is 15 amino acids. In DNA, the CDR3 is TGTGCCAGCAGCTTCACGGGACTAGCGAGGTACGAGCAGTACTTC. This translates into CASSFTGLARYEQYF.

The V gene is TRBV28, the J gene TRBJ1-4; D is perhaps TRBD1 (6 bases). V was pared by 6 bases and J by 0 bases, with 11 bases between. Germline V gene sequence: CDR1 MDHEN, CDR2 SYDVKM. This CDR3 is 15 amino acids long. The CDR3 coding sequence is TGTGCCAGCAGCCGACAGGTTGCAACTAATGAAAAACTGTTTTTT. This sequence encodes CASSRQVATNEKLFF. The complete variable domain, with remaining parts taken from reference TRBV28 and TRBJ1-4, reads DVKVTQSSRYLVKRTGEKVFLECVQDMDHENMFWYRQDPGLGLRLIYFSYDVKMKEKGDIPEGYSVSREKKERFSLILESASTNQTSMYLCASSRQVATNEKLFFGSGTQLSVL.

The chain recombines TRBV19 with TRBJ2-1; tentative D call: TRBD1 (6 bases). The V and J ends lost 1 base and 4 bases respectively, with 11 bases between them. The CDR3 consists of 15 residues. Germline CDR1 LNHDA, CDR2 SQIVND (reference sequence). CDR3 amino acids: CASSIGGHGYNEQFF. The CDR3 bases are TGTGCCAGTAGTATAGGGGGACACGGATACAATGAGCAGTTCTTC.

A single count supports this clone. The V and J genes are TRBV7-8 and TRBJ1-5; D is undetermined. CDR1 and CDR2 (germline): SGHVS, FQNEAQ. This CDR3 is built from 13 residues. V was shortened by 4 bases and J by 9 bases, with 13 bases between the two germline ends. The CDR3 here is CASSSNPEGPQHF. DNA of the CDR3: TGTGCCAGCAGCTCCAACCCGGAGGGGCCCCAGCATTTT.

V and J are TRBV11-2 and TRBJ2-1; D may be TRBD2 (5 bases). From germline, CDR1 is SGHAT and CDR2 FQNNGV. This CDR3 contains 14 residues. V lost 3 bases and J lost 0, with 6 bases in between. The CDR3 loop is CASSFRDSYNEQFF. CDR3 coding DNA: TGTGCCAGCAGCTTCCGGGACTCCTACAATGAGCAGTTCTTC.